Shown below are 25 T cell receptor beta chains from a single sample sequenced in a study of Ad26.COV2.S vaccination and SARS-CoV-2 variants. This table comes from immunoSEQ multiplex PCR, and its TCRdb copy is limited to in-frame clones, with some not included. Among around 300,000 clones listed, under 90% were seen once. Treatment defined: about 20 received Ad26.COV2.S at low or high dose, single or two shots; 5 received placebo; per-sample allocation not given. Vaccine and placebo recipients were sampled on day 63 after the first injection. Sequencing used peripheral blood, obtained in a trial of Ad26.COV2.S vaccine versus placebo. All receptors come from a person aged 18 to 59 who received the Ad26.COV2.S COVID-19 vaccine or a placebo.

J is TRBJ1-1 and V is TRBV19, with D hard to call. Germline CDR1 is LNHDA and CDR2 is SQIVND (reference sequence). The length of the CDR3 is 13 residues. V was clipped by 2 bases and J by 6 bases, with 10 bases between them. The CDR3 DNA reads as TGTGCCAGTAGTATATTGAGTCCAGCTGAAGCTTTCTTT. It encodes CASSILSPAEAFF.

CDR3 nucleotide sequence: TGTGCCAGCAGCCCATCCAAATCCATCGACAGAAGCTCCTATAATTCACCCCTCCACTTT. Translation: CASSPSKSIDRSSYNSPLHF. The rearrangement links TRBV7-3 to TRBJ1-6; tentatively, D is TRBD1 (5 bases). CDR1 and CDR2 (germline): SGHTA, FQGTGA. Trimming took off 5 bases at V and 0 bases at J, with 23 bases between the two ends. This CDR3 has 20 amino acids.

The chain couples TRBV19 to TRBJ1-4; 9 nucleotides line up with TRBD1. V lost 6 bases, J lost 5 bases, and 13 bases stayed unmatched. This CDR3 is 17 amino acids long. CDR1 LNHDA and CDR2 SQIVND come from the germline V gene (reference sequence). CDR3 sequence reads: CASSTPGQGTANEKLFF. In DNA, the CDR3 is TGTGCCAGTAGCACACCGGGACAGGGAACGGCAAATGAAAAACTGTTTTTT.

The V gene is TRBV12-3 or TRBV12-4, the J gene TRBJ1-3; D unclear. CDR3 size: 13 residues. V gave up 7 bases and J gave up 1 base, with 8 bases separating them. The CDR3 protein is CASKQRSGNTIYF. The CDR3 DNA reads TGTGCCAGCAAACAGAGGTCTGGAAACACCATATATTTT.

DNA for the CDR3: TGCAGTGCTAGTGGGGGACTAGCGGGTACACAGAAGACCCAGTACTTC. Amino acids: CSASGGLAGTQKTQYF. The rearrangement uses TRBV20-1 and TRBJ2-5; 12 bases agree with TRBD2. The CDR3 runs 16 residues. The germline CDR1 and CDR2 sequences are DFQATT and SNEGSKA (reference sequence). Trimming took 3 bases from V and 6 from J; bases not matched to a gene: 11.

The chain joins TRBV6-1 to TRBJ1-2, with 10 bases identical to TRBD1. Germline V gene sequence: CDR1 MNHNS, CDR2 SASEGT. The trim removed 2 bases at V and 7 bases at J, leaving 4 bases unmatched. This CDR3 is built from 14 residues. The CDR3 coding sequence is TGTGCCAGCAGTGAATGGGACAGGGGTCTTGGCTACACCTTC. Protein sequence: CASSEWDRGLGYTF.

The rearrangement uses TRBV7-2 and TRBJ1-2, with TRBD1 as a possible D gene (6 bases). Germline CDR1 reads SGHTA; CDR2 reads FQGNSA. V was clipped by 5 bases and J by 6 bases, with 13 bases between them. The CDR3 sequence is 13 residues long. The CDR3 protein is CASSPFGGDGYTF. The DNA of the CDR3 is TGTGCCAGCAGCCCCTTCGGGGGCGATGGCTACACCTTC. The complete variable domain, with remaining parts taken from reference TRBV7-2 and TRBJ1-2, reads GAGVSQSPSNKVTEKGKDVELRCDPISGHTALYWYRQSLGQGLEFLIYFQGNSAPDKSGLPSDRFSAERTGGSVSTLTIQRTQQEDSAVYLCASSPFGGDGYTFGSGTRLTVV.

The chain uses TRBV5-1 and TRBJ2-1; 16 nucleotides align to TRBD2. Germline lookup yields CDR1 SGHRS and CDR2 YFSETQ. The CDR3 has 18 residues. Losses at the gene ends were 4 bases for V and 9 bases for J; bases not matched to a gene: 13. CDR3 nucleotide sequence: TGCGCCAGCAGCCGAAAAAGCACCGGGACTAGCGGGAGGGGTGAGCAGTTCTTC. Its protein product is CASSRKSTGTSGRGEQFF.

V gene TRBV25-1 combines with J gene TRBJ1-4, with TRBD1 as a possible D gene (5 bases). Trimming removed 1 base from V and 5 bases from J, with 11 bases in between. The germline CDR1 and CDR2 sequences are MGHDK and SYGVNS. This CDR3 has 15 amino acids. The CDR3 nucleotides read TGTGCCAGCAGTGAATCGACAGTCAGGAATGAAAAACTGTTTTTT. It yields the protein CASSESTVRNEKLFF.

The table lists this clone with a count of one. At one end, the junction sequence differs from germline, possibly due to a read error. Other DNA sequences of this sample code for an identical CDR3. The chain couples TRBV11-3 to TRBJ1-3; D may be TRBD1 (5 bases). CDR1 SGHNT and CDR2 YENEEA come from the germline V gene. CDR3 length: 15 amino acids. The CDR3 nucleotides read TGTGCCAGTAGCTCCGGGACGGACTCTGGAAACACCATATATTTT. Translating it yields CASSSGTDSGNTIYF.

The chain is built from TRBV10-3 and TRBJ2-7, with D maybe TRBD2 (5 bases). The CDR3 extends over 13 amino acids. Germline CDR1 and CDR2: ENHRY and SYGVKD. The CDR3 nucleotides are TGTGCCATCAGCGCGAACGTCCGGGATACTCGCTTCGTC. This translates into CAISANVRDTRFV.

V usage is TRBV7-9 and J usage is TRBJ1-1, with 12 bases aligning to TRBD1. Per germline, CDR1 SEHNR and CDR2 FQNEAQ (reference sequence). CDR3 length: 15 amino acids. Trimming cost V 6 bases and J 11 bases; bases outside gene matches: 13. The CDR3 DNA reads TGTGCCAGCAGTTATATTGCCGGGACAGGGGGCGAGGCTTTCTTT. Residues: CASSYIAGTGGEAFF.

The V and J genes are TRBV6-5 and TRBJ2-5, with no clear D. This CDR3 contains 13 residues. CDR1 and CDR2 (germline): MNHEY, SVGAGI. V lost 6 bases and J lost 5, with 13 bases in between. The CDR3 region has the DNA TGTGCCAGCAGCGCAATCCCGAGGGAGACCCAGTACTTC. Amino acids: CASSAIPRETQYF.

The genes are TRBV4-1 and TRBJ2-3; TRBD2 matches at 13 bases. With V trimmed by 4 bases and J by 6 bases, 4 bases remained unmatched. This CDR3 is built from 15 residues. In germline, CDR1 is MGHRA, CDR2 YSYEKL. This CDR3 is CASSRTSGGGDTQYF. The DNA of the CDR3 is TGCGCCAGCAGCCGGACTAGCGGGGGTGGGGATACGCAGTATTTT.

This clone has only a few counts. V gene TRBV19 combines with J gene TRBJ1-1; TRBD1 agrees at 8 bases. CDR1 is LNHDA, CDR2 SQIVND, per germline (reference sequence). This CDR3 contains 16 residues. With 1 base clipped from V and 5 bases from J, the junction kept 9 bases outside the gene matches. The CDR3 loop is CASSIGFRGRRTEAFF. For the CDR3, the DNA is TGTGCCAGTAGTATAGGTTTCAGGGGGCGCCGGACTGAAGCTTTCTTT. Complete variable domain (other parts from reference TRBV19 and TRBJ1-1): DGGITQSPKYLFRKEGQNVTLSCEQNLNHDAMYWYRQDPGQGLRLIYYSQIVNDFQKGDIAEGYSVSREKKESFPLTVTSAQKNPTAFYLCASSIGFRGRRTEAFFGQGTRLTVV.

This clone was seen more than once but under ten times. Here the CDR3 DNA reads TGTGCCAGCAGCGTAGATGGCAGGGGGAGGGATACGCAGTATTTT. Translation: CASSVDGRGRDTQYF. The chain links TRBV9 to TRBJ2-3, with D possibly TRBD1 on 7 matching bases. Germline assignment: CDR1 SGDLS and CDR2 YYNGEE. This CDR3 has 15 residues. V gave up 0 bases and J gave up 6 bases, with 14 bases separating them.

This chain links TRBV6-2 or TRBV6-3 with TRBJ2-1; 9 bases map to TRBD2. Germline CDR1 is MNHEY and CDR2 is SVGEGT. This CDR3 region has 18 residues. The V segment lost 1 base and the J segment 2 bases; nucleotides outside the gene matches: 9. The DNA of the CDR3 is TGTGCCAGCAGTTACTTCCCCGTAGCGGGAGAGGCCTACAATGAGCAGTTCTTC. Amino acid sequence: CASSYFPVAGEAYNEQFF.

The V gene is TRBV14, the J gene TRBJ1-5; D call uncertain. From germline, CDR1 is SGHDN and CDR2 FVKESK. The length of the CDR3 is 17 residues. Trimming took 4 bases from V and 4 from J, leaving 20 bases between them. The CDR3 DNA reads as TGTGCCAGCAGCCCAGAATCGGTGCAGGACCTAAATCAGCCCCAGCATTTT. This sequence encodes CASSPESVQDLNQPQHF.

The V and J genes are TRBV6-1 and TRBJ2-7; TRBD2 matches 14 bases. J gave up 7 bases and V 1 base, and 3 bases lay outside the gene matches. CDR1 is MNHNS, CDR2 SASEGT, per germline. The CDR3 is 15 residues long. CDR3 nucleotide sequence: TGTGCCAGCAGTGAAGTGGGACTAGCGGGGGTTGAGCAGTACTTC. This sequence encodes CASSEVGLAGVEQYF.

The count of this clone is one. The chain recombines TRBV21-1 with TRBJ2-3. TRBV21-1 is recorded as a pseudogene. CDR3 length equals 18 residues. This CDR3 is CASSKPLAGKSSTDTQYF. DNA of the CDR3: TGTGCCAGCAGCAAACCTCTTGCTGGGAAGTCTAGCACAGATACGCAGTATTTT.

This clone showed up just a few times. CDR3 loop: CASSRGLNTEAFF. The DNA for the CDR3 is TGTGCCAGCAGCAGAGGGCTAAACACTGAAGCTTTCTTT. This chain uses TRBV3-1 (or the pseudogene TRBV3-2) with TRBJ1-1; D is unclear. Looked up from germline, CDR1 is LGHDT and CDR2 is YNNKEL (reference sequence). V lost 5 bases to trimming and J lost 2 bases, with 9 bases between them. The CDR3 covers 13 residues.

This chain connects TRBV4-3 to TRBJ2-1, with 10 bases fitting TRBD1. The ends lost 3 bases at V and 8 bases at J; junction bases unmatched: 7. This CDR3 comprises 15 residues. Germline V gene data show CDR1 as LGHNA and CDR2 as YSLEER. CDR3 nucleotides: TGCGCCAGCAGCCACGCCGGGACAGGGGTATATGAGCAGTTCTTC. As protein: CASSHAGTGVYEQFF.

This chain connects TRBV7-8 to TRBJ2-7; 7 positions match TRBD1. The CDR3 runs 16 residues. Trimming at V came to 4 bases and at J to 4 bases, leaving 13 bases not matched to a gene. Germline V gene data show CDR1 as SGHVS and CDR2 as FQNEAQ. The CDR3 DNA follows: TGTGCCAGCAGCTGGACAACAGGGGAAGTTAGATACGAGCAGTACGTC. Translating it yields CASSWTTGEVRYEQYV.

In this sample, this clone turned up once. V and J are TRBV3-1 (or the pseudogene TRBV3-2) and TRBJ2-1; 7 bases agree with TRBD2. The CDR3 consists of 14 residues. Germline loops: CDR1 LGHDT, CDR2 YNNKEL (reference sequence). V shed 1 base, J shed 6 bases, and the junction held 3 bases outside the gene matches. The CDR3 region is CASSQGLAVNEQFF. The CDR3 bases are TGTGCCAGCAGCCAAGGCCTAGCGGTCAATGAGCAGTTCTTC.

The rearrangement uses TRBV2 and TRBJ2-5; 13 nucleotides agree with TRBD2. This CDR3 has 21 amino acids. Looked up from germline, CDR1 is SNHLY and CDR2 is FYNNEI. With 4 bases clipped from V and 5 bases from J, the junction kept 22 bases outside the gene matches. The CDR3 is CASSARVPGLAGYPHGETQYF. In DNA form, the CDR3 reads TGTGCCAGCAGTGCCAGAGTCCCGGGACTAGCGGGGTATCCTCATGGGGAGACCCAGTACTTC.